This T cell receptor beta chain was profiled in a study of OX40 agonist ivuxolimab in advanced cancers. On the study more broadly: Hepatocellular carcinoma, melanoma, renal cell or head and neck cancer occurred in dose-escalation patients. Findings and caveats of the study: Still undetermined is the antigen specificity of the expanded peripheral T cells.

This clone has only one observation. Its antigen is currently unknown. Produced via immunoSEQ multiplex PCR; TCRdb's table is partial and in-frame only. The sample lists tens of thousands of clones; under 90% were seen once. The germline V gene encodes CDR1 SNHLY and CDR2 FYNNEI. V was shortened by 9 bases and J by 2 bases, with 11 bases between the two germline ends. The CDR3 sequence is 12 residues long. Autoimmune disease history or systemic immunosuppression led to patients being barred. This chain uses TRBV2 with TRBJ2-7; D unclear. This specimen was CD4+ or CD8+ T cells sorted from blood, taken in a trial of the OX40 agonist ivuxolimab. The receptor comes from an adult with an advanced solid tumor such as melanoma, head and neck, liver or kidney cancer. CDR3 nucleotides: TGTGCCAGTACGGACGGGCCCTACGAGCAGTACTTC. It translates to CASTDGPYEQYF.